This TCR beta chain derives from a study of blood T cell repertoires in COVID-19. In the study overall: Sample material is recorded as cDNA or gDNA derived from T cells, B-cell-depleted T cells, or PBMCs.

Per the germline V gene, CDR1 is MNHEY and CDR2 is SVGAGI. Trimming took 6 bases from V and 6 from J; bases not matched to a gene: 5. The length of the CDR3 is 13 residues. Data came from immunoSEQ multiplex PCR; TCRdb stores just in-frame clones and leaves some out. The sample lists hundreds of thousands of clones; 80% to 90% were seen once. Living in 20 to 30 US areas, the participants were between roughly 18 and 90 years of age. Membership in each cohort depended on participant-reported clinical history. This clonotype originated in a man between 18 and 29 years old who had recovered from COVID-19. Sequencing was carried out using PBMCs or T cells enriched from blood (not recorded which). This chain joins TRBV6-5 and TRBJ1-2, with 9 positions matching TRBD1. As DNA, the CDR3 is TGTGCCAGCAGCGGACAGGGGAGACATGGCTACACCTTC. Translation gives CASSGQGRHGYTF.